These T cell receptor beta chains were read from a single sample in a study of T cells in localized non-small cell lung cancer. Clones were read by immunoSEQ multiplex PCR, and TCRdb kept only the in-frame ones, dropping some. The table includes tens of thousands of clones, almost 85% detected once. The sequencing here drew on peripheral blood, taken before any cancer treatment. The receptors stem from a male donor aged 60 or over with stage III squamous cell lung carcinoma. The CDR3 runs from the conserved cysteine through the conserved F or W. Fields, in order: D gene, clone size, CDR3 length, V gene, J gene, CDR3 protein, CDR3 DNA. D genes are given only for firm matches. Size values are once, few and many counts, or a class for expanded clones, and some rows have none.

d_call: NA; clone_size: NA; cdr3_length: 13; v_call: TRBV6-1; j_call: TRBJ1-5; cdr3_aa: CASREQLYQPQHF; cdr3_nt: TGTGCCAGCAGAGAACAGCTTTATCAGCCCCAGCATTTT
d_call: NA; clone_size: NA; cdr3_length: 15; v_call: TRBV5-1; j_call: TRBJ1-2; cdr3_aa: CASSLAIGQGYGYTF; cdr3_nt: TGCGCCAGCAGCTTGGCCATCGGTCAGGGCTATGGCTACACCTTC
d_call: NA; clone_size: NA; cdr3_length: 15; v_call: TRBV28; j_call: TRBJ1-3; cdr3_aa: CASSPTGGPGNTIYF; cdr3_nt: TGTGCCAGCAGTCCAACGGGGGGCCCTGGAAACACCATATATTTT
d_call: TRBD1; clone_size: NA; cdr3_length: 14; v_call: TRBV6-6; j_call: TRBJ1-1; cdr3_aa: CASTGQDGNTEAFF; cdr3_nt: TGTGCCAGCACCGGACAGGACGGGAACACTGAAGCTTTCTTT
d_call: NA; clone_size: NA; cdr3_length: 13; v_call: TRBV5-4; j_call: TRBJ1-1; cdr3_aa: CASSLPGDTEAFF; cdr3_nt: TGTGCCAGCAGCTTGCCAGGGGACACTGAAGCTTTCTTT
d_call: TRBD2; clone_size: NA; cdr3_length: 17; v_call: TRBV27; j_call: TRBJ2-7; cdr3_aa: CASSLSRRGGTYDEQYF; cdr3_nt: TGTGCCAGCAGTTTATCGAGGCGGGGGGGTACTTACGACGAGCAGTACTTC
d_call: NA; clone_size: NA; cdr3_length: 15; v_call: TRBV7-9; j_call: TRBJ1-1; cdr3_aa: CASSLDGVGNTEAFF; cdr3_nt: TGTGCCAGCAGCTTAGACGGGGTCGGAAACACTGAAGCTTTCTTT
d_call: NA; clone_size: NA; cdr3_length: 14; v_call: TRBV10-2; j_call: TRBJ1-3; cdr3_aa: CASTPVGSGNTIYF; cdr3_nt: TGCGCCAGTACCCCGGTCGGGTCTGGAAACACCATATATTTT
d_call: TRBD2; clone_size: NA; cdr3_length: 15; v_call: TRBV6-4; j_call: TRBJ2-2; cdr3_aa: CASRRLAGGSGELFF; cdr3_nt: TGTGCCAGCAGAAGACTAGCGGGAGGGTCCGGGGAGCTGTTTTTT
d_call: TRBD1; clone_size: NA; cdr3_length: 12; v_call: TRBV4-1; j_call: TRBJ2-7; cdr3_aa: CASSQGSGGQYF; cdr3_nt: TGCGCCAGCAGCCAAGGTTCAGGGGGACAGTACTTC
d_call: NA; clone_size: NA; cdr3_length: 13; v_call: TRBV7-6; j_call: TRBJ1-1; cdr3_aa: CASSLQENTEAFF; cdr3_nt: TGTGCCAGCAGCTTACAGGAGAACACTGAAGCTTTCTTT
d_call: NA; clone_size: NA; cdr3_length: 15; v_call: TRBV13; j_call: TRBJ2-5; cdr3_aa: CASSQEAGRRETQYF; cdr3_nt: TGTGCCAGCAGCCAAGAGGCAGGGCGGCGCGAGACCCAGTACTTC
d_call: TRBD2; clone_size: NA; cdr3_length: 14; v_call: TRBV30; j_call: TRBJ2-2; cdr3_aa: CAWKSLAGVGELFF; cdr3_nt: TGTGCCTGGAAGAGTCTAGCGGGAGTCGGGGAGCTGTTTTTT
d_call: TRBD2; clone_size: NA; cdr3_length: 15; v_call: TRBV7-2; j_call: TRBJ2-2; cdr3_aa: CASSWTSGNTGELFF; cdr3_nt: TGTGCCAGCAGCTGGACTAGCGGGAACACCGGGGAGCTGTTTTTT
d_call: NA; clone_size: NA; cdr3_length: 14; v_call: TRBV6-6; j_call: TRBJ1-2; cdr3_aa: CASSQTGEVDGYTF; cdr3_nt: TGTGCCAGCAGCCAGACAGGTGAGGTGGATGGCTACACCTTC
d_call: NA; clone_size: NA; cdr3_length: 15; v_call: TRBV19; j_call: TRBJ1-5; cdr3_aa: CASSLTPDSNQPQHF; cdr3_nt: TGTGCCAGTAGCCTGACCCCGGATAGCAATCAGCCCCAGCATTTT
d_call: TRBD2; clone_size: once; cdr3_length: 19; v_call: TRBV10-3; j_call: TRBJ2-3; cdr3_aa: CAISERGTSGIKGTDTQYF; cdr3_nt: TGTGCCATCAGTGAGAGAGGGACTAGCGGGATTAAAGGCACAGATACGCAGTATTTT
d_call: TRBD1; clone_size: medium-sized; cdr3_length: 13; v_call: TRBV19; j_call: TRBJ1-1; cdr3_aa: CASSRQGFNEAFF; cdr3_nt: TGTGCCAGTTCAAGACAGGGATTTAATGAAGCTTTCTTT
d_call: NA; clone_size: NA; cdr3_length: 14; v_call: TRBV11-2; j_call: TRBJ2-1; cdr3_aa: CASSRQTVENEQFF; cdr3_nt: TGTGCCAGCAGCAGACAGACTGTTGAGAATGAGCAGTTCTTC
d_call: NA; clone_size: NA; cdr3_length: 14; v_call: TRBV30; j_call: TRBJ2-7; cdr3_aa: CAGTDGVFGYEQYF; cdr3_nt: TGTGCTGGGACGGACGGAGTCTTCGGATACGAGCAGTACTTC
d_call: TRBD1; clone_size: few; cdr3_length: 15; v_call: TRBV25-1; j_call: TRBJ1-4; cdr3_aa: CASSSGGQGAEKLFF; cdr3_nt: TGTGCCAGCAGCTCAGGGGGGCAGGGGGCCGAAAAACTGTTTTTT
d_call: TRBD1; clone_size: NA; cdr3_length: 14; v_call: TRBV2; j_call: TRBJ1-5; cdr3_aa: CASSGQGGGQPQHF; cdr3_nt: TGTGCCAGCAGTGGACAGGGGGGAGGTCAGCCCCAGCATTTT
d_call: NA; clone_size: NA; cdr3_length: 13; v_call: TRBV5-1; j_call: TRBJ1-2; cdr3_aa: CASSLDGDYGYTF; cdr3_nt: TGCGCCAGCAGCTTGGATGGGGACTATGGCTACACCTTC
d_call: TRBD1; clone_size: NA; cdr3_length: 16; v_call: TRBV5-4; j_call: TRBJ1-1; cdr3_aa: CASSSGQGKRNTEAFF; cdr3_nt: TGTGCCAGCAGCAGTGGACAGGGGAAGCGAAACACTGAAGCTTTCTTT
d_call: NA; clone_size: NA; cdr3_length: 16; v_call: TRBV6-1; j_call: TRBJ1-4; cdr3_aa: CASSEKAHATNEKLFF; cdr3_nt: TGTGCCAGCAGTGAAAAGGCTCATGCAACTAATGAAAAACTGTTTTTT
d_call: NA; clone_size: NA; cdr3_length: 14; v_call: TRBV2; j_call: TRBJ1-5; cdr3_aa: CASSGTTSNQPQHF; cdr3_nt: TGTGCCAGCTCCGGGACAACTAGCAATCAGCCCCAGCATTTT
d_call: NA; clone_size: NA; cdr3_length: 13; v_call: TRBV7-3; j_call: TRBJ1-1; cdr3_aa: CASSWKMNTEAFF; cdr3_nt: TGTGCCAGCAGCTGGAAAATGAACACTGAAGCTTTCTTT
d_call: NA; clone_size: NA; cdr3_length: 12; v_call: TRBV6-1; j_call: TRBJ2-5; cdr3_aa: CASSENVETQYF; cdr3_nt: TGTGCCAGCAGTGAAAACGTAGAGACCCAGTACTTC
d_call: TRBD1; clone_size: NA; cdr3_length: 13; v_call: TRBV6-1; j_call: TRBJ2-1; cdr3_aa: CASSRQGRDEQFF; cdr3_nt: TGTGCCAGCAGTCGACAGGGGCGGGATGAGCAGTTCTTC
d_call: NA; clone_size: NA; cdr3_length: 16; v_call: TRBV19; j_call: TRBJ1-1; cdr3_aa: CASTPRGADMNTEAFF; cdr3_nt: TGTGCCAGTACCCCACGAGGGGCGGATATGAACACTGAAGCTTTCTTT
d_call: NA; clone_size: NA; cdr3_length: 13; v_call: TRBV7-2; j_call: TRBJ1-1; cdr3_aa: CASSLTANTEAFF; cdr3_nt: TGTGCCAGCAGCCTAACAGCGAACACTGAAGCTTTCTTT
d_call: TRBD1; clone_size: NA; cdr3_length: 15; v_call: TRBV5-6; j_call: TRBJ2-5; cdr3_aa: CASSVPGQGQETQYF; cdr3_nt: TGTGCCAGCTCAGTCCCGGGACAGGGCCAAGAGACCCAGTACTTC